The following is a T cell receptor beta chain sequence with its context. The antigen remains undetermined. Assay: immunoSEQ multiplex PCR; the TCRdb copy retains only in-frame clones and omits some. The table has some 25,000 clones, approximately 96% seen once; the top ten hold approximately 3%. These data come from a study of monozygotic twins with cystic fibrosis. The V end lost 4 bases, the J end lost 0 bases, and 10 bases lay between the germline ends. The CDR3 length is 15 residues. CDR1 is SGHDN, CDR2 FVKESK, per germline. Study results and limitations: Median Simpson clonality of 0.0095 suggested naive T cells predominated. Co-twins had the most similar V usage for 13 of 16 pairs, J for 8. Age, concordance and disease severity did not associate with shared CDR3 numbers.

The rearrangement links TRBV14 to TRBJ1-3; no reliable D call. The TCR originated in a girl aged 2 to 9 with cystic fibrosis. The sequenced material came from blood. The chain's CDR3 is CASSPRVSSGNTIYF. The CDR3, as DNA: TGTGCCAGCAGCCCCCGGGTCAGCTCTGGAAACACCATATATTTT.